Listed below are T cell receptor beta chains from one sample, sequenced in a study of control samples from healthy donors and cancer patients. Sequenced by immunoSEQ multiplex PCR; TCRdb stores in-frame clones only, minus some. The table lists about 80,000 clones, 91% of them singletons. Source material: blood. Receptor source: a man aged 50-59 years in good health. Both conserved end residues are part of each CDR3. The D gene is left open where the match is weak. The listing skips clone size in some rows; elsewhere it reads once, few, many or a size class.

TGTGCCAGCAGGAAGACAGAATTCACTGAAGCTTTCTTT | CASRKTEFTEAFF | TRBJ1-1 | - | TRBV12-3/TRBV12-4 | -
TGTGCCAGCAGCGTAAGTTTTCAGTCCACCCCGAATCATGGCTACACCTTC | CASSVSFQSTPNHGYTF | TRBJ1-2 | - | TRBV9 | -
TGTGCCAGCAGTCGTGAAGAGACCCAGTACTTC | CASSREETQYF | TRBJ2-5 | - | TRBV2 | -
TGTGCCAGCAGCCACGGGGGGGGCGGCGAGCAGTACTTC | CASSHGGGGEQYF | TRBJ2-7 | once | TRBV2 | TRBD2
TGTGCCATCACCAGGTCAGGGGGAGGCACTGAAGCTTTCTTT | CAITRSGGGTEAFF | TRBJ1-1 | - | TRBV10-3 | TRBD1
TGTGCCAGCTCACCACAGGGGCAGCGAGGGACAGATACGCAGTATTTT | CASSPQGQRGTDTQYF | TRBJ2-3 | - | TRBV18 | -
TGTGCCAGCAGCCCCGGGACAGTTTCTGGCTACACCTTC | CASSPGTVSGYTF | TRBJ1-2 | - | TRBV3-1/TRBV3-2 | TRBD1
TGCGCCAGCAGCGCGGCAGGGGAATCGGGGGGACAAGAGACCCAGTACTTC | CASSAAGESGGQETQYF | TRBJ2-5 | - | TRBV5-1 | -
TGTGTCTGCGAGGGTACTGAAGCTTTCTTT | CVCEGTEAFF | TRBJ1-1 | - | TRBV5-6 | -
TGTGCCAGCAGCTTAGAACGGACCCGGGGAGAGACCCAGTACTTC | CASSLERTRGETQYF | TRBJ2-5 | - | TRBV7-8 | -
TGTGCCAGCAGCCAAGGAGGGATGGGGACCGGGGAGCTGTTTTTT | CASSQGGMGTGELFF | TRBJ2-2 | - | TRBV3-1/TRBV3-2 | -
TGTGCCAGCAGCTGGGGGACAGGGTCGAACACTGAAGCTTTCTTT | CASSWGTGSNTEAFF | TRBJ1-1 | - | TRBV5-6 | TRBD1
TGTGCCAGCAGCCCCCGCCCAAACTCGGGAAATGAAGCTTTCTTT | CASSPRPNSGNEAFF | TRBJ1-1 | - | TRBV3-1/TRBV3-2 | -
TGTGCCAGCAGTTTTTCGAACACTGAAGCTTTCTTT | CASSFSNTEAFF | TRBJ1-1 | - | TRBV12-3/TRBV12-4 | -
TGTGCCAGCAGCTTAGTGCGTGGACGGGATTCAGAGACCCAGTACTTC | CASSLVRGRDSETQYF | TRBJ2-5 | - | TRBV11-1 | -
TGTGCCAGCAGCCCCGGCCTGAGGGATCAGCCCCAGCATTTT | CASSPGLRDQPQHF | TRBJ1-5 | - | TRBV11-2 | -
TGTGCCACCACAGGGGCCTACGAGCAGTACTTC | CATTGAYEQYF | TRBJ2-7 | - | TRBV2 | TRBD1
TGTGCCAGCAGCGAACAGGGAAGCACTGAAGCTTTCTTT | CASSEQGSTEAFF | TRBJ1-1 | - | TRBV12-3/TRBV12-4 | -
TGTGCCAGCAGCCAAGGGGGCAGCGGACCTAATGAGCAGTTCTTC | CASSQGGSGPNEQFF | TRBJ2-1 | few | TRBV4-2 | -
TGTGCCAGCAGCTTGAGGTTCGGAGGCCCTCGGGTCCTGACTTTC | CASSLRFGGPRVLTF | TRBJ2-6 | - | TRBV5-6 | -
TGTGCCAGCAGCGTCGGGACGTCCTCTGGAAACACCATATATTTT | CASSVGTSSGNTIYF | TRBJ1-3 | - | TRBV5-5 | -
TGTGCCAGCTCGGTACGGGACGGGAACGAGCAGTACTTC | CASSVRDGNEQYF | TRBJ2-7 | - | TRBV18 | -
TGTGCCTGGAGTAGAGTAGGGACAGTGACTCCCTACGAGCAGTACTTC | CAWSRVGTVTPYEQYF | TRBJ2-7 | - | TRBV30 | TRBD1
TGTGCCAGCAGCCCCTTGGGGCCGAGCTCCTACAATGAGCAGTTCTTC | CASSPLGPSSYNEQFF | TRBJ2-1 | - | TRBV7-2 | -
TGTGCCACCAGTGATTTCAGTAGCGCTGAAGCTTTCTTT | CATSDFSSAEAFF | TRBJ1-1 | once | TRBV24-1 | -
TGCGCCAGCAGCTTACAGGGAGACTACACCTTC | CASSLQGDYTF | TRBJ1-2 | - | TRBV5-1 | -
TGTGCCAGCAGTAGCAACGTCGGGTTAGAGCAGTTCTTC | CASSSNVGLEQFF | TRBJ2-1 | - | TRBV6-2/TRBV6-3 | -
TGTGCCTGGGGTGTCAATAATGAAAAACTGTTTTTT | CAWGVNNEKLFF | TRBJ1-4 | - | TRBV30 | -
TGTGCCAGCTCACCAGGGACAGGGCTTAATTCACCCCTCCACTTT | CASSPGTGLNSPLHF | TRBJ1-6 | - | TRBV18 | TRBD1
TGTGCCAGCTGGGGGGGGCGGGACTTCGGGCCCCAGCATTTT | CASWGGRDFGPQHF | TRBJ1-5 | - | TRBV6-5 | -
TGTGCCAGGGACAGGGTGGTGACTTTCTTT | CARDRVVTFF | TRBJ1-1 | few | TRBV6-5 | TRBD1
TGTGCCAGCTCCTTAATCGGTACAGGGCCTAGCACAGATACGCAGTATTTT | CASSLIGTGPSTDTQYF | TRBJ2-3 | once | TRBV18 | -
TGTGCCAGCTCACCACGGGGTACAGGCGAAAAACTGTTTTTT | CASSPRGTGEKLFF | TRBJ1-4 | - | TRBV18 | -
TGTGCTAGTGGTTCCCTGACAGGAGACTCCTACAATGAGCAGTTCTTC | CASGSLTGDSYNEQFF | TRBJ2-1 | - | TRBV12-5 | -
TGTGCCAGCAGTCTTCGGCAGGGGGCTAAGGACACTGAAGCTTTCTTT | CASSLRQGAKDTEAFF | TRBJ1-1 | - | TRBV5-4 | TRBD1
TGTGCCAGCAGTTCTACGAGCACTGAAGCTTTCTTT | CASSSTSTEAFF | TRBJ1-1 | - | TRBV6-6 | -
TGTGCCAGCTCACCACTAGCCAGCCGGGCCCGTGAAGCTTTCTTT | CASSPLASRAREAFF | TRBJ1-1 | - | TRBV18 | -
TGTGCCAGCAGTTTCGACAACTCCTACGAGCAGTACTTC | CASSFDNSYEQYF | TRBJ2-7 | once | TRBV12-3/TRBV12-4 | -
TGCGCCAGCAGCTCAAGTAGCCAGGGGTTGAACATTCAGTACTTC | CASSSSSQGLNIQYF | TRBJ2-4 | - | TRBV5-1 | -
TGTGCCAGCAGCTGGGACAGCGGGACCCTAAACACTGAAGCTTTCTTT | CASSWDSGTLNTEAFF | TRBJ1-1 | - | TRBV7-9 | TRBD1
TGTGCCAGCAGCTTAGACGGGGTTAACACAGATACGCAGTATTTT | CASSLDGVNTDTQYF | TRBJ2-3 | - | TRBV7-2 | -